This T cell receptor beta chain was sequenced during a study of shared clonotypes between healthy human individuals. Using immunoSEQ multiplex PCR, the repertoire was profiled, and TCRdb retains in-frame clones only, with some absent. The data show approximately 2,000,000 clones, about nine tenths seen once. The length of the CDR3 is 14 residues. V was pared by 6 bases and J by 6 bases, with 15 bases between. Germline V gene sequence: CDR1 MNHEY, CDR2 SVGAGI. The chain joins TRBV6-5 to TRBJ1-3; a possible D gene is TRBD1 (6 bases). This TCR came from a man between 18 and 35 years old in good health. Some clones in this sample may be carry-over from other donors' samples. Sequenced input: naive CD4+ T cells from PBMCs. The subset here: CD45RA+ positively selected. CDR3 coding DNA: TGTGCCAGCAGCAAGGACACAGGGCCAAACACCATATATTTT. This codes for CASSKDTGPNTIYF.